The source of this TCR beta chain is a study of cytomegalovirus exposure and HLA in healthy donors. Whole-study context: From HLA-typed donors, an early data release held some 91 million unique TCRs. The study placed about four fifths of its roughly 410 genotyped donors in the Caucasian-associated ancestry cluster. Study results and limitations: Rarity characterized most TCR sequences, yet some public TCRs appeared in many donors. An analysis that came later showed most CMV-associated TCR beta chains appearing HLA-restricted.

PCR was performed using 60 Vbeta and 13 Jbeta primers. Assay used: immunoSEQ multiplex PCR; TCRdb lists only in-frame clones, some missing. This table holds 110,000 to 150,000 clones, roughly 71% found once. This CDR3 spans 11 amino acids. V was pared by 5 bases and J by 8 bases, with 6 bases between. CDR1 MGHDK and CDR2 SYGVNS come from the germline V gene. Note on this clone: Its antigen is as yet unknown.

The chain combines TRBV25-1 with TRBJ1-4; D remains ambiguous. The sample was PBMCs. This clonotype was sampled from a man aged 25 to 40 in good health and CMV-seronegative. This CDR3 reads CASSSREKLFF. The DNA of the CDR3 is TGTGCCAGCAGTTCGAGGGAAAAACTGTTTTTT.